Given below is one T cell receptor (beta chain) in context. The data were taken from a study of cytomegalovirus exposure and HLA in healthy donors. The PCR contained 60 Vbeta and 13 Jbeta primers. The protocol was immunoSEQ multiplex PCR, while the TCRdb copy is restricted to in-frame clones and leaves out a portion. Among about 140,000 clones, roughly 80% were seen once, and the ten largest hold under 6%. The CDR3 contains 14 residues. Losses at the gene ends were 6 bases for V and 6 bases for J; bases not matched to a gene: 10. Germline V gives CDR1 MNHEY, CDR2 SVGAGI. This receptor was identified in a man aged 40-49 years in good health and CMV-seronegative. The sequenced sample consisted of PBMCs. This rearrangement joins TRBV6-5 to TRBJ1-1; 7 bases line up with TRBD1. The CDR3 DNA is TGTGCCAGCAGAGGGACAGCCGTCAACGCTGAAGCTTTCTTT. This encodes CASRGTAVNAEAFF.